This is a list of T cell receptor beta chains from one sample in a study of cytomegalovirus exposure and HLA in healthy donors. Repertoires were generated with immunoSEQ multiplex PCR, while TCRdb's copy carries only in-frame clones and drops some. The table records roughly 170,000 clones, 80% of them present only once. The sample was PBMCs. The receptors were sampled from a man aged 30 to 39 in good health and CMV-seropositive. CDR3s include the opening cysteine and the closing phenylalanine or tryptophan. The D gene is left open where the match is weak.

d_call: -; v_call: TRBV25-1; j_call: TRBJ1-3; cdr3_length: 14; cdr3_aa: CASSEAGILNTIYF
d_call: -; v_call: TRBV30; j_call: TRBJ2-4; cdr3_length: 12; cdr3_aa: CAWSVREAIQYF
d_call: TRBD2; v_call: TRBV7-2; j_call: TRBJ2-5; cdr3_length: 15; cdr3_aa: CASSRLAGNQETQYF
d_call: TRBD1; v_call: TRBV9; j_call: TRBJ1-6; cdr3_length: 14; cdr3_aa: CASSVGQGNSPLHF
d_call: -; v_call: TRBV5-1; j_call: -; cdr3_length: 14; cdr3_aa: CASSPGRGRIEQYF
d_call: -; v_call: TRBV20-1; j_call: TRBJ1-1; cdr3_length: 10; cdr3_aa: CSARFTEAFF
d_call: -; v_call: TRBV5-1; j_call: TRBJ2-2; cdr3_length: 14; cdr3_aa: CASSTITRAGELFF
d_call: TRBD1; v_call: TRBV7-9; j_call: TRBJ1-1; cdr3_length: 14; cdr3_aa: CASSSGQGDTEAFF
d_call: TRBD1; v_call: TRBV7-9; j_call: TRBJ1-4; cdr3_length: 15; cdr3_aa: CASSFQGARGEKLFF
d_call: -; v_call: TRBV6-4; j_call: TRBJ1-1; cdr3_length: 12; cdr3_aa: CASSDLGTEAFF
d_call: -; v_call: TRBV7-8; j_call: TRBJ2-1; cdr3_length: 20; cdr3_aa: CASSRSTRGLPGTSYNEQFF
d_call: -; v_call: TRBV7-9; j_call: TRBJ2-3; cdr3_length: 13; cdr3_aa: CASRPDYLDTQYF
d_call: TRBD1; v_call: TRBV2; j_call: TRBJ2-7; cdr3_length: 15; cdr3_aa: CASSKAGTAAYEQYF
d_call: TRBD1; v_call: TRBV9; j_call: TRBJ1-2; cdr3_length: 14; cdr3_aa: CASSEGGQGYGYTF
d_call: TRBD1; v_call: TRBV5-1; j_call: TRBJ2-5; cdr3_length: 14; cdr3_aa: CASSLGQDQETQYF
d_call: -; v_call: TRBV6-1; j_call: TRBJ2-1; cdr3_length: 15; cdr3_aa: CASSRGRGSYNEQFF
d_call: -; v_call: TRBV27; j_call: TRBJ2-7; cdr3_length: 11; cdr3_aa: CASSSTYEQYF
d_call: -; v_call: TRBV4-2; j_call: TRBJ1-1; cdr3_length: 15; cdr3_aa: CASSQKTGMNTEAFF
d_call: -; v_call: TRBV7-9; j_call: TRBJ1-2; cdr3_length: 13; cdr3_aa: CASSLIGGHGYTF
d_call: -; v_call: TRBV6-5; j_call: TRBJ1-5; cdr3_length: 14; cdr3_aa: CASSYSGGTQPQHF
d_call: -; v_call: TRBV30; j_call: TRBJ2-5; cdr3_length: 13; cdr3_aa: CAWSVRRGETQYF
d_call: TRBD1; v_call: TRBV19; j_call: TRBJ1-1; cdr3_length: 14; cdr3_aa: CASRQGYMNTEAFF
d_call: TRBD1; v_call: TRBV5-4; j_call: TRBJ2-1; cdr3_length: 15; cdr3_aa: CASSRPDRGNNEQFF
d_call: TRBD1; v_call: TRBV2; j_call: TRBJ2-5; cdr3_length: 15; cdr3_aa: CASSPDRGPQETQYF
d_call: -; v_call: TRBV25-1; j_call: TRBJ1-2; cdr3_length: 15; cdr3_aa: CASSEYGDTTAGYTF
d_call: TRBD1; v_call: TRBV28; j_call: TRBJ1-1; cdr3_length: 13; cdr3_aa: CASGRGPNTEAFF
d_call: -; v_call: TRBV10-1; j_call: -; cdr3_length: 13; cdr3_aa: CASSESSSYEQYF